There are many counts of the clone carrying this TCR beta chain. As yet, its antigen is unknown. These data belong to a study of T-cell reconstitution after alpha-beta-depleted transplantation in children. Study-wide findings and caveats: Several hundred expanded graft clones reportedly supplied alpha-beta T cells about two months after transplant. It was newly produced T cells that mostly accounted for T-cell counts and diversity one year after transplant.

As it was prepared, the TCRbeta library received unique molecular identifiers. TCRdb called the PCR reads again in MiXCR, with one record for every CDR3 protein. The profile covers 280,000 or so distinct CDR3 sequences, with 11% appearing a single time and 23% taken by the ten largest. The sample was peripheral blood, taken 180 days after TCRalphabeta/CD19-depleted stem cell transplant. The TCR sequence derives from a male patient between 2 and 10 years old who had a stem cell transplant for chronic granulomatous disease, so the T cells may come from the graft donor.

For the CDR3, the DNA is TGTGCCAGCAGTACGCGAGAGTGGGGAAAAGAGACCCAGTACTTC. Protein sequence: CASSTREWGKETQYF. The J gene is TRBJ2-5, the V gene TRBV12-3 or TRBV12-4; D not certain. This CDR3 is 15 amino acids long. V dropped 5 bases and J dropped 3 bases, with 16 bases sitting between them.